This record looks at one T cell receptor (beta chain) sequence and its context. The target antigen is unknown. In germline, CDR1 is SGHNT, CDR2 YENEEA. The CDR3 contains 15 residues. Trimming took off 3 bases at V and 2 bases at J, with 13 bases between the two ends. This sample stems from a study of T cell responses to AZD1222 COVID-19 vaccine. Study findings and constraints: Repertoires were obtained only post-peak T cell response. Among those given AZD1222, only five or six were seropositive at baseline. The study found Spike-specific TCR breadth and depth rose after two AZD1222 doses.

Assay: immunoSEQ multiplex PCR; the TCRdb copy retains only in-frame clones and omits some. The sample records 120,000 or so clones, 75% to 90% being singletons. The sample consisted of peripheral blood, taken on day 0 of MenACWY control vaccination. The V gene is TRBV11-3, the J gene TRBJ1-1; D gene ambiguous. The TCR was taken from an adult in good health. The CDR3 nucleotides are TGTGCCAGCAGCTTTGAGGACGGGCCCAACACTGAAGCTTTCTTT. Protein sequence: CASSFEDGPNTEAFF.